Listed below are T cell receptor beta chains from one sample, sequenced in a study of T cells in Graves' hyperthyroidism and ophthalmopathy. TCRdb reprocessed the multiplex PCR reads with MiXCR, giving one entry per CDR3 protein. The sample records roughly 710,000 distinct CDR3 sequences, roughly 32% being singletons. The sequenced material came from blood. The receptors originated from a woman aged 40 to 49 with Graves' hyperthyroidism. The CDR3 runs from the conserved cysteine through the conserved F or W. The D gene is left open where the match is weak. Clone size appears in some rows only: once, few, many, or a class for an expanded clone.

CDR3 DNA: TGTGCCAGCAGAAGGGGACAGACTGGAAACACCATATATTTT
CDR3 protein: CASRRGQTGNTIYF
D gene: TRBD1
J gene: TRBJ1-3
V gene: TRBV7-9
clone size: many

CDR3 DNA: TGTGCCAGCAGCTCGAGTTCGATTGCCGGGCCCCCTGGCGCGGGTGGCTACACCTTC
CDR3 protein: CASSSSSIAGPPGAGGYTF
D gene: .
J gene: TRBJ1-2
V gene: TRBV6-2/TRBV6-3
clone size: .

CDR3 DNA: TGTGCCAGCAGTGAAGAACCTTTGGGGGAGCTGTTTTTT
CDR3 protein: CASSEEPLGELFF
D gene: .
J gene: TRBJ2-2
V gene: TRBV6-6
clone size: few

CDR3 DNA: TGCGCCAGCAGGCGACAGGGGGGAAATTCACCCCTCCACTTT
CDR3 protein: CASRRQGGNSPLHF
D gene: TRBD1
J gene: TRBJ1-6
V gene: TRBV5-1
clone size: .

CDR3 DNA: TGTGCCAGTGCCCCGGGGGGCGCTGAACGAAACTATGGCTACACCTTC
CDR3 protein: CASAPGGAERNYGYTF
D gene: .
J gene: TRBJ1-2
V gene: TRBV19
clone size: .

CDR3 DNA: TGTGCCAGCAGCGCCTGCAGGGGCGGTTCACCCCTCCACTTT
CDR3 protein: CASSACRGGSPLHF
D gene: .
J gene: TRBJ1-6
V gene: TRBV6-1
clone size: once

CDR3 DNA: TGCGCCAGCAGTGGGACCTCCTGGCCCCAGCATTTT
CDR3 protein: CASSGTSWPQHF
D gene: .
J gene: TRBJ1-5
V gene: TRBV10-2
clone size: few

CDR3 DNA: TGTGCCAGTAGTGTGGACAGCTCCTATGGCTACACCTTC
CDR3 protein: CASSVDSSYGYTF
D gene: .
J gene: TRBJ1-2
V gene: TRBV19
clone size: many

CDR3 DNA: TGTGCCAGCAGCTTGACAGGGAGGTCCTACGAGCAGTACTTC
CDR3 protein: CASSLTGRSYEQYF
D gene: .
J gene: TRBJ2-7
V gene: TRBV7-2
clone size: many

CDR3 DNA: TGTGCCACCCAGGAGATTAACACCGGGGAGCTGTTTTTT
CDR3 protein: CATQEINTGELFF
D gene: .
J gene: TRBJ2-2
V gene: TRBV10-3
clone size: few

CDR3 DNA: TGTGCCACCAGGGACAGTGAATATAATTCACCCCTCCACTTT
CDR3 protein: CATRDSEYNSPLHF
D gene: .
J gene: TRBJ1-6
V gene: TRBV24-1
clone size: few

CDR3 DNA: TGTGCCAGCAGCCGATGGCTCGGGTTCGGAGAGACCCAGTACTTC
CDR3 protein: CASSRWLGFGETQYF
D gene: .
J gene: TRBJ2-5
V gene: TRBV14
clone size: .

CDR3 DNA: TGTGCCAGCAGTTCCGGGACCCAAGAGTCGTCTGGGGCCAACGTCCTGACTTTC
CDR3 protein: CASSSGTQESSGANVLTF
D gene: .
J gene: TRBJ2-6
V gene: TRBV7-6
clone size: many

CDR3 DNA: TGCAGCGTCGCAGGGAACTATGGCTACACCTTC
CDR3 protein: CSVAGNYGYTF
D gene: .
J gene: TRBJ1-2
V gene: TRBV29-1
clone size: many

CDR3 DNA: TGCAGCGGGCGGACAGGGGGCTCTGGAAACACCATATATTTT
CDR3 protein: CSGRTGGSGNTIYF
D gene: TRBD1
J gene: TRBJ1-3
V gene: TRBV29-1
clone size: .

CDR3 DNA: TGCAGTGCCGCGGACGGCAGGAGAGAGACCCAGTACTTC
CDR3 protein: CSAADGRRETQYF
D gene: .
J gene: TRBJ2-5
V gene: TRBV20-1
clone size: many

CDR3 DNA: TGTGCCAGCAGCCGGGACGATTTACCCTACGAGCAGTACTTC
CDR3 protein: CASSRDDLPYEQYF
D gene: .
J gene: TRBJ2-7
V gene: TRBV12-3/TRBV12-4
clone size: .